This T cell receptor (beta chain) appears in the sequencing data of a study of a mutant IDH1 vaccine in newly diagnosed glioma. Study details: Following radiotherapy alone, or alongside temozolomide cycles, vaccination was started after an interval of 4-6 weeks. Therapy received beforehand was radiotherapy, temozolomide, or both, with most patients given both.

Method: immunoSEQ multiplex PCR; TCRdb's copy keeps in-frame clones and lacks some. The repertoire has 20,000 to 30,000 clones, 82% of them found once; the top ten carry approximately 3.6%. This clone showed up just a few times. Antigen specificity is unknown. Time point here: week 47, end of study. Every vaccination contained 300 ug of the mutant IDH1 20-mer peptide and was paired with topical imiquimod. Eight vaccine doses were administered to patients at weeks 1, 3, 5, 7, 11, 15, 19 and 23. The donor cohort comprised cases of new WHO grade 3 or 4 IDH1-mutant, ATRX-lost astrocytoma. The trim removed 2 bases at V and 7 bases at J, leaving 6 bases unmatched. Germline V CDR1 and CDR2: GTSNPN, SVGIG (reference sequence). This CDR3 spans 13 amino acids.

The receptor's source is a man in his forties or fifties with glioma. Some clones in this sample may be carry-over from other donors' samples. Material: PBMCs, obtained from a glioma patient whose treatment included an IDH1 peptide vaccine. The chain employs TRBV30 and TRBJ1-1; 8 bases align to TRBD1. CDR3 region: CAWSSRGQGEAFF. The DNA of the CDR3 is TGTGCCTGGAGTTCCAGGGGGCAGGGTGAAGCTTTCTTT.